Following are 24 T cell receptor beta chains from one sample sequenced in a study of resident and recirculating memory T cells in vitiligo. Clones were read by immunoSEQ multiplex PCR, and TCRdb kept only the in-frame ones, dropping some. The profile shows roughly 80,000 clones, around 92% of them singletons. Sequenced: blood. The origin of the receptors is a male donor with vitiligo.

The chain recombines TRBV7-6 with TRBJ1-1; D ambiguous. Germline CDR1 reads SGHVS; CDR2 reads FNYEAQ. This CDR3 spans 14 amino acids. V lost 1 base to trimming and J lost 2 bases, with 8 bases between them. CDR3 region: CASSLGGLNTEAFF. CDR3 nucleotide sequence: TGTGCCAGCAGCTTAGGAGGGTTAAACACTGAAGCTTTCTTT.

This chain links TRBV28 with TRBJ1-2; 8 bases agree with TRBD1. The CDR3 is 16 amino acids. Germline V gives CDR1 MDHEN, CDR2 SYDVKM. J lost 0 bases, V lost 8 bases, and 11 bases had no gene match. DNA of the CDR3: TGTGCCAGCTATTCCGGGACAGGACTAGCTAACTATGGCTACACCTTC. Translating gives CASYSGTGLANYGYTF.

The chain recombines TRBV2 with TRBJ1-5, with a weak D call TRBD1 (5 bases). V was clipped by 4 bases and J by 6 bases, with 22 bases between them. Germline V gene sequence: CDR1 SNHLY, CDR2 FYNNEI. There are 17 residues in the CDR3. CDR3 bases: TGTGCCAGCAGTGTGAAAGCATCGGGACTCCTTGTTCAGCCCCAGCATTTT. It yields the protein CASSVKASGLLVQPQHF.

The table lists this clone with a count of one. The J gene is TRBJ1-3, the V gene TRBV7-2; 7 bases agree with TRBD1. The V segment lost 4 bases and the J segment 3 bases; nucleotides outside the gene matches: 15. This CDR3 is 18 amino acids long. The germline gives CDR1 SGHTA, CDR2 FQGNSA. Here the CDR3 DNA reads TGTGCCAGCAGCTGCAGGACTCCTCGGACAGGCCATGGAAACACCATATATTTT. Its translation: CASSCRTPRTGHGNTIYF. Combining the CDR3 with reference TRBV7-2 and TRBJ1-3 gives the whole variable domain GAGVSQSPSNKVTEKGKDVELRCDPISGHTALYWYRQSLGQGLEFLIYFQGNSAPDKSGLPSDRFSAERTGGSVSTLTIQRTQQEDSAVYLCASSCRTPRTGHGNTIYFGEGSWLTVV.

The V and J genes are TRBV5-8 and TRBJ1-2; D gene uncertain. Trimming pared 1 base from V and 13 bases from J, leaving 8 bases between. From germline, CDR1 is SGHTS and CDR2 YDEGEE. CDR3 size: 10 residues. The CDR3 bases are TGTGCCAGCAGCTTGAGCGTGGGCACCTTC. Encoded protein: CASSLSVGTF.

The V call is TRBV27, the J call TRBJ2-7, with a tentative D call TRBD1 (5 bases). CDR3 length equals 15 residues. V lost 4 bases and J lost 5, with 18 bases in between. CDR1 and CDR2 (germline): MNHEY, SMNVEV (reference sequence). This CDR3 is CASSSEGRVYDEQYF. In DNA form, the CDR3 reads TGTGCCAGCAGTTCCGAAGGCAGGGTCTATGACGAGCAGTACTTC.

The chain recombines TRBV21-1 with TRBJ1-4. TRBV21-1 is termed a pseudogene. CDR3 length equals 18 residues. The CDR3 region is CASSREGPQAGECEKLFF. The DNA for the CDR3 is TGTGCCAGCAGCAGGGAGGGACCCCAGGCTGGTGAATGTGAAAAACTGTTTTTT.

This clone was seen just once. The genes are TRBV7-3 and TRBJ2-7; 8 nucleotides align to TRBD1. The CDR3 spans 16 residues. CDR1 is SGHTA and CDR2 is FQGTGA in the germline V gene. V trimming: 1 base; J trimming: 4 bases; junction bases outside the gene matches: 9. The CDR3: CASSLSSSGGAYEQYF. CDR3 coding DNA: TGTGCCAGCAGCTTAAGTTCCTCAGGGGGCGCTTACGAGCAGTACTTC. The full variable domain, in which reference TRBV7-3 and TRBJ2-7 provide the parts outside the CDR3, is GAGVSQTPSNKVTEKGKYVELRCDPISGHTALYWYRQSLGQGPEFLIYFQGTGAADDSGLPNDRFFAVRPEGSVSTLKIQRTERGDSAVYLCASSLSSSGGAYEQYFGPGTRLTVT.

The rearrangement uses TRBV19 and TRBJ2-2, with D perhaps matching TRBD2 (6 bases). This CDR3 is 15 amino acids long. The ends were cut back, 5 bases at V and 7 bases at J, with 17 bases in the middle. The germline gives CDR1 LNHDA, CDR2 SQIVND (reference sequence). The CDR3 sequence is CASSFPGERIGELFF. CDR3 coding DNA: TGTGCCAGTAGTTTTCCGGGAGAAAGGATCGGGGAGCTGTTTTTT.

This clone is a singleton in its sample. The chain uses TRBV5-6 and TRBJ1-4; the D gene is possibly TRBD1 (6 bases). The germline gives CDR1 SGHDT, CDR2 YYEEEE. Trimming removed 0 bases at V and 0 bases at J, with 18 bases between. The CDR3 sequence is 19 residues long. The CDR3 loop is CASSLVRGAYSATNEKLFF. For the CDR3, the DNA is TGTGCCAGCAGCTTGGTTCGGGGGGCCTATTCCGCAACTAATGAAAAACTGTTTTTT.

The chain links TRBV4-1 to TRBJ2-5, with 7 bases lining up with TRBD1. Germline assignment: CDR1 MGHRA and CDR2 YSYEKL. The trim removed 4 bases at V and 4 bases at J, leaving 9 bases unmatched. The CDR3 is 15 amino acids. The CDR3 DNA follows: TGCGCCAGCAGCCGGGACAGCTTTAAGCGAGAGACCCAGTACTTC. Translating it yields CASSRDSFKRETQYF.

CDR3 amino acids: CASSRLGGNSYEQYF. The CDR3 coding sequence is TGCGCCAGCAGCCGCCTTGGCGGGAACTCCTACGAGCAGTACTTC. The chain is built from TRBV4-1 and TRBJ2-7, with D perhaps matching TRBD2 (6 bases). V lost 4 bases and J 0 bases, leaving 13 bases between the germline ends. The V gene's germline CDR1 is MGHRA and CDR2 YSYEKL. The CDR3 totals 15 residues.

The rearrangement links TRBV7-9 to TRBJ2-3, with 9 bases aligning to TRBD1. The CDR3 extends over 17 amino acids. Germline assignment: CDR1 SEHNR and CDR2 FQNEAQ (reference sequence). V was pared by 5 bases and J by 0 bases, with 9 bases of the junction left unmatched. The CDR3 reads CASSPGTGPSSTDTQYF. CDR3 nucleotide sequence: TGTGCCAGCAGCCCCGGGACAGGGCCTTCTAGCACAGATACGCAGTATTTT.

This clone has only one observation. One end of the junction does not line up with germline, which may come from a read error. The CDR3 DNA is TGTGTCAGCAGCTGGACAGGGTTAGGTAGAGAGACCCAGTACTTC. Amino acid sequence: CVSSWTGLGRETQYF. The chain carries TRBV9 and TRBJ2-5, with 8 bases that match TRBD1. CDR1 and CDR2 from the germline V gene are SGDLS and YYNGEE. This CDR3 is built from 15 residues.

This chain uses TRBV7-3 with TRBJ2-7; 12 bases map to TRBD2. Germline CDR1 is SGHTA and CDR2 is FQGTGA. The ends lost 5 bases at V and 7 bases at J; junction bases unmatched: 6. The CDR3 runs 14 residues. The CDR3 DNA follows: TGTGCCAGCAGCCCCGGACTAGCGGGAAAAGAGCAGTACTTC. It encodes CASSPGLAGKEQYF.

The V gene is TRBV9, the J gene TRBJ2-1; TRBD2 aligns across 11 bases. With 4 bases clipped from V and 6 bases from J, the junction kept 6 bases outside the gene matches. Looked up from germline, CDR1 is SGDLS and CDR2 is YYNGEE. The CDR3 has 15 amino acids. The chain's CDR3 is CASSRPGTSGNEQFF. DNA for the CDR3: TGTGCCAGCAGCCGCCCGGGGACTAGCGGCAATGAGCAGTTCTTC. Combining the CDR3 with reference TRBV9 and TRBJ2-1 gives the whole variable domain DSGVTQTPKHLITATGQRVTLRCSPRSGDLSVYWYQQSLDQGLQFLIQYYNGEERAKGNILERFSAQQFPDLHSELNLSSLELGDSALYFCASSRPGTSGNEQFFGPGTRLTVL.

This sequence joins TRBV29-1 and TRBJ2-7, with D perhaps matching TRBD2 (5 bases). This CDR3 region has 14 residues. V gave up 4 bases and J gave up 0 bases, with 13 bases separating them. Looked up from germline, CDR1 is SQVTM and CDR2 is ANQGSEA. The CDR3 loop reads CSVVSGGSSYEQYF. The CDR3 coding sequence is TGCAGCGTTGTCTCCGGAGGCAGCTCCTACGAGCAGTACTTC.

J is TRBJ2-7 and V is TRBV28; maybe TRBD2 (7 bases). The ends were cut back, 2 bases at V and 6 bases at J, with 11 bases in the middle. In germline, CDR1 is MDHEN, CDR2 SYDVKM. The CDR3 is 13 amino acids. The CDR3 nucleotides are TGTGCCAGCAGTTTAGGGGGGGGGCTCGAGCAGTACTTC. This sequence encodes CASSLGGGLEQYF.

V is TRBV28 and J is TRBJ2-7, with 8 nucleotides matching TRBD2. V trimming: 5 bases; J trimming: 7 bases; junction bases outside the gene matches: 22. Germline V gives CDR1 MDHEN, CDR2 SYDVKM. This CDR3 has 18 amino acids. The CDR3, as DNA: TGTGCCAGCAGTCCACTCCGCCACAGGGCGGGGGGCTTGGGGGAGCAGTACTTC. Residues: CASSPLRHRAGGLGEQYF.

This chain connects TRBV7-9 to TRBJ2-1; TRBD1 matches at 7 bases. The CDR3 spans 13 residues. In germline, CDR1 is SEHNR, CDR2 FQNEAQ (reference sequence). J was trimmed by 7 bases and V by 7 bases; bases with no gene match: 7. This CDR3 reads CASTPTGWNEQFF. CDR3 in DNA: TGTGCCAGCACCCCGACAGGGTGGAATGAGCAGTTCTTC.

This rearrangement joins TRBV27 to TRBJ2-7; 11 nucleotides agree with TRBD1. Germline CDR1 is MNHEY and CDR2 is SMNVEV (reference sequence). V lost 2 bases, J lost 2 bases, and 5 bases stayed unmatched. The CDR3 contains 16 residues. The CDR3 reads CASSLRRTGGPYEQYF. The CDR3 DNA reads TGTGCCAGCAGTTTACGACGGACAGGGGGCCCCTACGAGCAGTACTTC.

V and J are TRBV27 and TRBJ2-3, with TRBD1 matching over 9 bases. The germline gives CDR1 MNHEY, CDR2 SMNVEV (reference sequence). Trimming at V came to 1 base and at J to 4 bases, leaving 6 bases not matched to a gene. The CDR3 has 16 residues. The CDR3 loop reads CASSLYRGPGADTQYF. Written as DNA, the CDR3 is TGTGCCAGCAGTTTATACAGGGGGCCAGGGGCAGATACGCAGTATTTT.

The DNA of the CDR3 is TGTGCCAGCAGCTACCAACAGGGTCGATGGGAGACCCAGTACTTC. Translation gives CASSYQQGRWETQYF. This chain uses TRBV7-3 with TRBJ2-5; TRBD1 might be the D (6 bases). Trimming removed 4 bases at V and 5 bases at J, with 17 bases between. CDR1 is SGHTA and CDR2 is FQGTGA in the germline V gene. The CDR3 is 15 amino acids.

This sequence joins TRBV7-8 and TRBJ1-2; TRBD1 agrees at 7 bases. The length of the CDR3 is 14 residues. The V gene's germline CDR1 is SGHVS and CDR2 FQNEAQ. The trim removed 5 bases at V and 8 bases at J, leaving 11 bases unmatched. CDR3 sequence (DNA): TGTGCCAGCAGCCCGATGACAGGGATGGGCGGCTACACCTTC. This gives the protein CASSPMTGMGGYTF.